Sequencing of this T cell receptor (beta chain) was carried out in a study of pediatric ulcerative colitis. In the study overall: Most patients had pancolitis, and two had left-sided colitis. The study's findings and limits: This repertoire reflects total lymphocytes rather than subpopulations like regulatory T cells.

Of note for this clone: Its antigen is unknown.

The survey-level immunoSEQ assay was used. TCRdb keeps only in-frame clones here, not all; method: immunoSEQ multiplex PCR. The sample shows roughly 38,000 clones, 70% to 90% of them seen only once. The CDR3 is made up of 14 amino acids. With V trimmed by 4 bases and J by 3 bases, 5 bases remained unmatched. The germline V gene encodes CDR1 SNHLY and CDR2 FYNNEI. The receptor's source is a girl aged 10 to 17 with moderate ulcerative colitis. The chain uses TRBV2 and TRBJ2-5; TRBD2 agrees at 7 bases. Material: blood. This chain's CDR3 is CASSGLADEETQYF. The CDR3 DNA follows: TGTGCCAGCAGTGGTCTAGCGGACGAAGAGACCCAGTACTTC.